Presented here are 28 T cell receptor beta chains from one specimen sequenced in a study of blood T cell repertoires in COVID-19. Here immunoSEQ multiplex PCR was the method, and the copy in TCRdb shows in-frame clones only, minus some. The sample includes 40,000 to 60,000 clones, 86% of them seen just once. The sample consisted of peripheral blood. The receptors here all came from a human donor in a cohort sampled during active COVID-19.

The chain carries TRBV5-1 and TRBJ1-3, with 7 bases lining up with TRBD1. V shed 0 bases, J shed 0 bases, and the junction held 6 bases outside the gene matches. Germline V gene sequence: CDR1 SGHRS, CDR2 YFSETQ. The CDR3 is made up of 17 amino acids. The CDR3 sequence is CASSLVTGQLSGNTIYF. DNA for the CDR3: TGCGCCAGCAGCTTGGTGACGGGACAGCTCTCTGGAAACACCATATATTTT.

The rearrangement uses TRBV5-1 and TRBJ1-4; unclear D gene. V lost 4 bases to trimming and J lost 5 bases, with 18 bases between them. CDR1 is SGHRS and CDR2 is YFSETQ in the germline V gene. The CDR3 is 16 residues long. For the CDR3, the DNA is TGCGCCAGCAGCCCCTATCGGGAGGGTAGGAATGAAAAACTGTTTTTT. Its translation: CASSPYREGRNEKLFF.

The rearrangement uses TRBV4-1 and TRBJ1-2; 8 bases map to TRBD1. The J segment lost 5 bases and the V segment lost 1 base, leaving 12 bases of the junction unmatched. The CDR3 length is 17 residues. Germline-derived CDR1 and CDR2 are MGHRA and YSYEKL. CDR3 in amino acids: CASSQARTTGAGYGYTF. As DNA, the CDR3 is TGCGCCAGCAGCCAAGCTCGGACGACAGGGGCGGGTTATGGCTACACCTTC.

This clone was counted a few times. The V and J genes are TRBV6-5 and TRBJ1-2, with 7 bases identical to TRBD1. This CDR3 spans 15 amino acids. Germline values: CDR1 MNHEY, CDR2 SVGAGI. Trimming at V came to 0 bases and at J to 4 bases, leaving 5 bases not matched to a gene. CDR3 in DNA: TGTGCCAGCAGTTACTCGAGGACAGGATCCTATGGCTACACCTTC. It specifies CASSYSRTGSYGYTF.

This clone was observed a single time. The chain uses TRBV7-9 and TRBJ1-1; 7 nucleotides align to TRBD1. This CDR3 contains 14 residues. V lost 7 bases to trimming and J lost 5 bases; unmatched junction nucleotides: 10. In germline, CDR1 is SEHNR, CDR2 FQNEAQ (reference sequence). The CDR3 loop is CASTTNRGSTEAFF. For the CDR3, the DNA is TGTGCCAGCACCACCAACAGGGGATCAACTGAAGCTTTCTTT. The entire variable domain, with the rest obtained from reference TRBV7-9 and TRBJ1-1, is as follows: DTGVSQNPRHKITKRGQNVTFRCDPISEHNRLYWYRQTLGQGPEFLTYFQNEAQLEKSRLLSDRFSAERPKGSFSTLEIQRTEQGDSAMYLCASTTNRGSTEAFFGQGTRLTVV.

V and J are TRBV2 and TRBJ1-5; 8 nucleotides agree with TRBD1. V lost 5 bases to trimming and J lost 7 bases; unmatched junction nucleotides: 10. Per germline, CDR1 SNHLY and CDR2 FYNNEI. This CDR3 comprises 15 residues. CDR3: CASSQDRVGGQPQHF. CDR3 coding DNA: TGTGCCAGCAGTCAGGACAGGGTTGGCGGACAGCCCCAGCATTTT.

This clone was seen a single time. The gene calls are TRBV6-1 and TRBJ1-2; a possible D gene is TRBD1 (5 bases). Per germline, CDR1 MNHNS and CDR2 SASEGT. The CDR3 totals 16 residues. The V end was cut by 2 bases, the J end by 2 bases, with 15 bases between. The CDR3 loop reads CASSEYSRVPNYGYTF. The CDR3 DNA is TGTGCCAGCAGTGAATATTCCAGGGTCCCAAACTATGGCTACACCTTC.

V and J are TRBV7-9 and TRBJ2-3; the D is unclear. CDR1 is SEHNR, CDR2 FQNEAQ, per germline (reference sequence). The germline V and J ends were trimmed by 2 bases and 1 base, with 7 bases remaining between them. This CDR3 is built from 14 residues. The CDR3 region is CASSLSAGTDTQYF. The CDR3 DNA reads as TGTGCCAGCAGCTTAAGCGCCGGCACAGATACGCAGTATTTT.

Regarding this clone: One end of the junction does not line up with germline, which may come from a read error. CDR3 DNA: TGTGCCAGCAGTTACCGTACAGGGGGCGCAATCAGCTTC. The encoded protein is CASSYRTGGAISF. The chain is built from TRBV6-2 or TRBV6-3 and TRBJ2-7, with TRBD1 identical over 9 bases. The germline V gene has CDR1 MNHEY and CDR2 SVGEGT. CDR3 size: 13 residues.

J is TRBJ2-1 and V is TRBV5-1; 7 bases match TRBD1. The CDR3 contains 15 residues. Trimming took 4 bases from V and 7 from J; bases not matched to a gene: 11. Germline-derived CDR1 and CDR2 are SGHRS and YFSETQ. The CDR3 loop reads CASSPTGDFMNEQFF. In DNA form, the CDR3 reads TGCGCCAGCAGCCCAACAGGGGATTTCATGAATGAGCAGTTCTTC.

The rearrangement uses TRBV7-3 and TRBJ1-1, with TRBD1 matching 9 bases. The germline V gene has CDR1 SGHTA and CDR2 FQGTGA. V was clipped by 4 bases and J by 4 bases; unmatched bases: 10. The CDR3 has 16 amino acids. The chain's CDR3 is CASSSVGQGWSTEAFF. The CDR3 DNA is TGTGCCAGCAGCTCTGTTGGACAGGGGTGGAGCACTGAAGCTTTCTTT.

Worth noting for this clone: One end of the junction varies from germline; a read error may be responsible. The rearrangement uses TRBV4-1 and TRBJ2-7, with 9 bases lining up with TRBD1. This CDR3 region has 15 residues. The germline CDR1 and CDR2 sequences are MGHRA and YSYEKL. CDR3 sequence reads: CASSQEDRGPYEQHF. For the CDR3, the DNA is TGCGCCAGCAGCCAAGAGGACAGGGGTCCCTACGAGCAGCACTTC.

The chain uses TRBV2 and TRBJ2-7; no clear D gene. Germline lookup yields CDR1 SNHLY and CDR2 FYNNEI. The CDR3 runs to 12 residues. The V gene lost 6 bases and the J gene lost 4 bases, with 10 bases spanning the gap. CDR3 amino acids: CASRAYLYEQYF. The CDR3 DNA reads as TGTGCCAGCAGAGCCTACCTATACGAGCAGTACTTC.

This chain links TRBV5-6 with TRBJ1-1, with 8 bases lining up with TRBD1. Germline CDR1 SGHDT, CDR2 YYEEEE. The CDR3 sequence is 15 residues long. V shed 5 bases and J 1 base; nucleotides not matched to a gene: 7. This CDR3 is CASRQLDRANTEAFF. The CDR3 DNA reads as TGTGCCAGCAGACAATTGGACAGGGCGAACACTGAAGCTTTCTTT.

A single count supports this clone. V is TRBV6-5 and J is TRBJ2-7, with 8 bases that match TRBD2. The junction had 6 bases not matched to a gene; V was cut back by 1 base and J by 7 bases. The germline gives CDR1 MNHEY, CDR2 SVGAGI. This CDR3 spans 14 amino acids. The CDR3 spells CASSYYGTSGEQYF. The CDR3, as DNA: TGTGCCAGCAGTTACTATGGGACTAGTGGGGAGCAGTACTTC.

This clone was picked up one time. Here the CDR3 reads CASSYEWRGEKLFF. CDR3 coding DNA: TGTGCCAGCAGTTACGAGTGGCGAGGTGAAAAACTGTTTTTT. The chain joins TRBV6-2 or TRBV6-3 to TRBJ1-4; D unresolved. V gave up 2 bases and J gave up 7 bases, with 11 bases separating them. Germline CDR1 and CDR2: MNHEY and SVGEGT. The length of the CDR3 is 14 residues.

J is TRBJ1-1 and V is TRBV6-1; unclear D gene. Between the trimmed V and J ends, which lost 0 bases and 8 bases, there was a span of 7 bases. Per germline, CDR1 MNHNS and CDR2 SASEGT. The CDR3 covers 12 residues. In DNA form, the CDR3 reads TGTGCCAGCAGTGAAGCACCCCGGGAAGCTTTCTTT. This sequence encodes CASSEAPREAFF.

This chain joins TRBV15 and TRBJ1-1, with 9 bases fitting TRBD1. Trimming cost V 5 bases and J 2 bases; bases outside gene matches: 6. Germline V gene sequence: CDR1 LNHNV, CDR2 YYDKDF (reference sequence). The CDR3 extends over 15 amino acids. The CDR3: CATSGRTGVNTEAFF. DNA for the CDR3: TGTGCCACCAGCGGTAGGACAGGGGTAAACACTGAAGCTTTCTTT.

The rearrangement uses TRBV2 and TRBJ2-3; D possibly corresponds to TRBD2 (5 bases). Germline CDR1 is SNHLY and CDR2 is FYNNEI. The CDR3 is 14 residues long. The V end was cut by 3 bases, the J end by 0 bases, with 7 bases between. The CDR3, as DNA: TGTGCCAGCAGTGATAGCGAGAGCACAGATACGCAGTATTTT. Protein: CASSDSESTDTQYF.

The chain couples TRBV5-6 to TRBJ1-2, with a weak D call TRBD1 (6 bases). This CDR3 spans 13 amino acids. CDR1 and CDR2 (germline): SGHDT, YYEEEE. The germline V and J ends were trimmed by 5 bases and 6 bases, with 14 bases remaining between them. The CDR3 DNA reads as TGTGCCAGCAGTTTTCAGGGGCGGAATGGCTACACCTTC. As protein: CASSFQGRNGYTF.

The genes are TRBV2 and TRBJ2-3; D gene ambiguous. The V gene lost 6 bases and the J gene lost 2 bases, with 3 bases spanning the gap. The CDR3 contains 11 residues. Germline-derived CDR1 and CDR2 are SNHLY and FYNNEI. CDR3 in DNA: TGTGCCAGCAGCTCCACAGATACGCAGTATTTT. This gives the protein CASSSTDTQYF.

The chain has TRBV28 and TRBJ2-7; D remains unclear. V was cut by 5 bases and J by 2 bases, with 13 bases left in between. Per germline, CDR1 MDHEN and CDR2 SYDVKM. The CDR3 spans 14 residues. The CDR3 DNA follows: TGTGCCAGCAGTCCGAGGAGCGTAACCTACGAGCAGTACTTC. Translating it yields CASSPRSVTYEQYF.

This clone was picked up one time. The rearrangement links TRBV6-5 to TRBJ1-2; 7 nucleotides line up with TRBD1. Germline CDR1 reads MNHEY; CDR2 reads SVGAGI. The CDR3 contains 13 residues. Trimming removed 9 bases from V and 8 bases from J; junction bases left unmatched: 12. The CDR3 sequence is CASRQGPRWGYTF. In DNA, the CDR3 is TGTGCCAGTAGACAGGGTCCCAGATGGGGCTACACCTTC.

The V and J genes are TRBV15 and TRBJ2-7, with D maybe TRBD2 (5 bases). CDR1 LNHNV and CDR2 YYDKDF come from the germline V gene (reference sequence). The CDR3 spans 13 residues. V shed 0 bases and J shed 3 bases, with 6 bases lying between them. In nucleotides, the CDR3 is TGTGCCACCAGCAGAGATGAGGGCTACGAGCAGTACTTC. This sequence encodes CATSRDEGYEQYF.

The V gene is TRBV28, the J gene TRBJ2-3; tentative D call: TRBD2 (6 bases). The CDR3 extends over 13 amino acids. Trimming shortened V by 10 bases and J by 5 bases, and 16 bases separated the two germline ends. The V gene's germline CDR1 is MDHEN and CDR2 SYDVKM. The CDR3 coding sequence is TGTGCCACTCGGCGCAGTAGCGGAGATACGCAGTATTTT. It is translated as CATRRSSGDTQYF.

The chain couples TRBV7-9 to TRBJ2-2, with unresolved D. Trimming stripped 5 bases from V and 6 bases from J, with 10 bases between. Germline assignment: CDR1 SEHNR and CDR2 FQNEAQ (reference sequence). The CDR3 is 13 amino acids. CDR3 region: CASSPQSPGELFF. DNA of the CDR3: TGTGCCAGCAGCCCACAGAGCCCCGGGGAGCTGTTTTTT.

This chain uses TRBV15 with TRBJ1-1; D is perhaps TRBD1 (6 bases). Trimming left V 0 bases short and J 5 bases short, with 13 bases between. Germline CDR1 LNHNV, CDR2 YYDKDF (reference sequence). The CDR3 covers 15 residues. The CDR3 protein is CATSRDLGAGTEAFF. The CDR3 bases are TGTGCCACCAGCAGAGATCTGGGGGCTGGGACTGAAGCTTTCTTT. The whole variable domain, filled in from reference TRBV15 and TRBJ1-1, reads DAMVIQNPRYQVTQFGKPVTLSCSQTLNHNVMYWYQQKSSQAPKLLFHYYDKDFNNEADTPDNFQSRRPNTSFCFLDIRSPGLGDTAMYLCATSRDLGAGTEAFFGQGTRLTVV.

J is TRBJ1-4 and V is TRBV2, with D perhaps TRBD1 (5 bases). CDR1 is SNHLY and CDR2 is FYNNEI in the germline V gene. Trimming removed 4 bases at V and 8 bases at J, with 14 bases between. The CDR3 has 14 amino acids. The CDR3 protein is CASSGNTRGEKLFF. The CDR3 DNA is TGTGCCAGCAGTGGGAACACCCGGGGGGAAAAACTGTTTTTT.